This T cell receptor (beta chain) was documented in a study of cytomegalovirus exposure and HLA in healthy donors. Findings of the study overall: Rare TCR sequences predominated, though certain public TCRs were found in many donors.

The CDR3 extends over 16 amino acids. Germline V gene lookup returns CDR1 SGDLS and CDR2 YYNGEE. With V trimmed by 0 bases and J by 0 bases, 0 bases remained unmatched. Concerning this clone: The antigen is not known.

The primer mix had 60 Vbeta and 13 Jbeta primers. TCRdb keeps only in-frame clones here, not all; method: immunoSEQ multiplex PCR. The sample records 100,000 to 150,000 clones, 70% to 90% being singletons. The genes are TRBV9 and TRBJ1-5; TRBD1 agrees at 10 bases. The sample was PBMCs. The sequence came from a young man in good health and CMV-seropositive. Here the CDR3 reads CASSVGTGGSNQPQHF. In nucleotides, the CDR3 is TGTGCCAGCAGCGTAGGGACAGGGGGTAGCAATCAGCCCCAGCATTTT. Combining the CDR3 with reference TRBV9 and TRBJ1-5 gives the whole variable domain DSGVTQTPKHLITATGQRVTLRCSPRSGDLSVYWYQQSLDQGLQFLIQYYNGEERAKGNILERFSAQQFPDLHSELNLSSLELGDSALYFCASSVGTGGSNQPQHFGDGTRLSIL.